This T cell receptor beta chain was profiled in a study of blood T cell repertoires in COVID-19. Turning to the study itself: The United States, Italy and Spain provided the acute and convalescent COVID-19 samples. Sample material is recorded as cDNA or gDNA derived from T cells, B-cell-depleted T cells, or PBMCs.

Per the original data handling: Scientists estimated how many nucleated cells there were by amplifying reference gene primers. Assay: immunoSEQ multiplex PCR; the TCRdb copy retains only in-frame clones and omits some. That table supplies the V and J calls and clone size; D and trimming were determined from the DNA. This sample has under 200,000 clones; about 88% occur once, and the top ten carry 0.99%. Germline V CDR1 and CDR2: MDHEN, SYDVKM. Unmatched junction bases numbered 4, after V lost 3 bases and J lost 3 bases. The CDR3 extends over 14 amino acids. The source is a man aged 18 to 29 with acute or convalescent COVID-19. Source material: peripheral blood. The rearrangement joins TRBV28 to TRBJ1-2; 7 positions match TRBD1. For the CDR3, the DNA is TGTGCCAGCAGTTTCGGGACAGAATACTATGGCTACACCTTC. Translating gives CASSFGTEYYGYTF.